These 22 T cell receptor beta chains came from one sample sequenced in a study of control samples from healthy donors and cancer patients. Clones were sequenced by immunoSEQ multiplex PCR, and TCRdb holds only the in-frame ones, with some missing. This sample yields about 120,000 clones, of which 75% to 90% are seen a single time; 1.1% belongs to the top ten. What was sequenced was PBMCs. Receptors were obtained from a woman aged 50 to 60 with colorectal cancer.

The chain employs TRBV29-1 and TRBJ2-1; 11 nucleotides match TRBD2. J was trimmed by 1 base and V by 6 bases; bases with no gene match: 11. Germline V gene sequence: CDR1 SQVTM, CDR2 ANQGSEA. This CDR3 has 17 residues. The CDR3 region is CSVVLAGGVRSYNEQFF. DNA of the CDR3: TGCAGCGTCGTCCTAGCGGGGGGCGTTCGATCCTACAATGAGCAGTTCTTC.

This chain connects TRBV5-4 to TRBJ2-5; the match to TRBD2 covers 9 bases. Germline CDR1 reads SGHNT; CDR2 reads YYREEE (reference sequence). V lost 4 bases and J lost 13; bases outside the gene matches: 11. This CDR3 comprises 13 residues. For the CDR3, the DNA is TGTGCCAGCAGCCCGATGGGGCGACTAGCGGTGTACTTC. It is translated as CASSPMGRLAVYF.

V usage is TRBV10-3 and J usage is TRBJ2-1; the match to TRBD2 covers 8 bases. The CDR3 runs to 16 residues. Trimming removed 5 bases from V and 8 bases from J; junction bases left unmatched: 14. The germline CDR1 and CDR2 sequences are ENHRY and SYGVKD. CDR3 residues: CAISSGGLGMGYEQFF. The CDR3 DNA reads TGTGCCATCAGTTCGGGAGGGCTCGGGATGGGGTATGAGCAGTTCTTC.

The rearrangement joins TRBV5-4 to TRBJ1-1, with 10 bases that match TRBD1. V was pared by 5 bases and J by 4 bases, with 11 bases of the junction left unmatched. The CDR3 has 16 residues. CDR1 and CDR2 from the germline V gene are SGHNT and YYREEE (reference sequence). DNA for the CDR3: TGTGCCAGCAGTAACGACAGGGGGCTGATAGGCACTGAAGCTTTCTTT. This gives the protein CASSNDRGLIGTEAFF.

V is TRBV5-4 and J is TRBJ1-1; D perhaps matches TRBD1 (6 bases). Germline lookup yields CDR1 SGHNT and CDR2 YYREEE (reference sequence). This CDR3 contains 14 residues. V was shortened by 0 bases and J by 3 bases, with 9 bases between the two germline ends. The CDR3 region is CASSLARGDTEAFF. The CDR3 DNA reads TGTGCCAGCAGCTTGGCCAGGGGAGACACTGAAGCTTTCTTT.

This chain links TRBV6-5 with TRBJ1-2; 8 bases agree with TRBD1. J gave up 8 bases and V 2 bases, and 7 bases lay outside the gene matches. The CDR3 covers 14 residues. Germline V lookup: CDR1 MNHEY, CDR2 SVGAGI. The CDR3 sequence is CASSYDQGAWGYTF. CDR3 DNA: TGTGCCAGCAGTTACGATCAGGGGGCGTGGGGCTACACCTTC.

CDR3 nucleotide sequence: TGTGCCAGCAGCTCCGCCGGGACTACACAAGAGACCCAGTACTTC. This translates into CASSSAGTTQETQYF. V is TRBV11-1 and J is TRBJ2-5; 7 positions agree with TRBD2. The CDR3 sequence is 15 residues long. J was trimmed by 2 bases and V by 4 bases; bases with no gene match: 7. CDR1 and CDR2 from the germline V gene are SGHAT and FQDESV (reference sequence).

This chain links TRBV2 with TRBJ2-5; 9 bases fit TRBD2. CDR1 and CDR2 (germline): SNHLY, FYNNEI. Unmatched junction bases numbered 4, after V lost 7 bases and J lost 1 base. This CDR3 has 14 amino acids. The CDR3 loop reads CASTPTSGQETQYF. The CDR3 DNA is TGTGCCAGCACCCCGACTAGCGGCCAAGAGACCCAGTACTTC. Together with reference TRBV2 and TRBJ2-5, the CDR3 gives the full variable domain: EPEVTQTPSHQVTQMGQEVILRCVPISNHLYFYWYRQILGQKVEFLVSFYNNEISEKSEIFDDQFSVERPDGSNFTLKIRSTKLEDSAMYFCASTPTSGQETQYFGPGTRLLVL.

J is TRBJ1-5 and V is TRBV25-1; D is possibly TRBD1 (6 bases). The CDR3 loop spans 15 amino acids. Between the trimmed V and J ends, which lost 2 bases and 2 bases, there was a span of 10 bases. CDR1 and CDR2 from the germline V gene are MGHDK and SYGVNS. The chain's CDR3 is CASSERGLGNQPQHF. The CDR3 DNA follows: TGTGCCAGCAGTGAAAGGGGGTTAGGCAATCAGCCCCAGCATTTT.

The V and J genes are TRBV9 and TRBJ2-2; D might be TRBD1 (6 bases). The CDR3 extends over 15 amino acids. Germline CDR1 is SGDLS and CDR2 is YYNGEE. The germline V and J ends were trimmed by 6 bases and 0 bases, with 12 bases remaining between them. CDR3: CASTPGHTNTGELFF. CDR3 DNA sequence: TGTGCCAGCACCCCGGGACATACGAACACCGGGGAGCTGTTTTTT. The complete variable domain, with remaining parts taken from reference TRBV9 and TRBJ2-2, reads DSGVTQTPKHLITATGQRVTLRCSPRSGDLSVYWYQQSLDQGLQFLIQYYNGEERAKGNILERFSAQQFPDLHSELNLSSLELGDSALYFCASTPGHTNTGELFFGEGSRLTVL.

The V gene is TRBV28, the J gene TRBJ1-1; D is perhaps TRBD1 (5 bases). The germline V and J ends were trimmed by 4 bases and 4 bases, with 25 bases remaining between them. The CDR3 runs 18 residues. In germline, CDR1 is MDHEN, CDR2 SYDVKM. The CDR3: CASSSTGTAITGSTEAFF. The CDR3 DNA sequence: TGTGCCAGCAGTTCCACCGGGACTGCAATAACGGGTAGCACTGAAGCTTTCTTT.

CDR3: CASSLPATNEKLFF. CDR3 nucleotide sequence: TGTGCCAGCAGCCTTCCGGCAACTAATGAAAAACTGTTTTTT. The gene calls are TRBV7-2 and TRBJ1-4; D remains unclear. Germline CDR1 and CDR2: SGHTA and FQGNSA. Trimming shortened V by 5 bases and J by 0 bases, and 7 bases separated the two germline ends. This CDR3 region has 14 residues.

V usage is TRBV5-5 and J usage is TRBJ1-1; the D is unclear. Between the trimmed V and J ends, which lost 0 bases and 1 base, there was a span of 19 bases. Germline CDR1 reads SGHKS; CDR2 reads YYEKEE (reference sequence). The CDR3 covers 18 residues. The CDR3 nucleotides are TGTGCCAGCAGCTTGGGGGGTGGGAACCCGGGGAAGAACACTGAAGCTTTCTTT. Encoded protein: CASSLGGGNPGKNTEAFF. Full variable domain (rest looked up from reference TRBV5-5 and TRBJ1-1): DAGVTQSPTHLIKTRGQQVTLRCSPISGHKSVSWYQQVLGQGPQFIFQYYEKEERGRGNFPDRFSARQFPNYSSELNVNALLLGDSALYLCASSLGGGNPGKNTEAFFGQGTRLTVV.

The CDR3 sequence is CASSLGNVGTDTQYF. CDR3 nucleotide sequence: TGCGCCAGCAGCTTGGGGAATGTGGGCACAGATACGCAGTATTTT. This chain connects TRBV5-1 to TRBJ2-3; no clear D. This CDR3 is built from 15 residues. V lost 0 bases and J 1 base, leaving 9 bases between the germline ends. Germline CDR1 is SGHRS and CDR2 is YFSETQ.

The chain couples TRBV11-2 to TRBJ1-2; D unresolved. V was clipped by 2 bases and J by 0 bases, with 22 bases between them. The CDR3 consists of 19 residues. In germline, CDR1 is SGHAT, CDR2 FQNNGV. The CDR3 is CASSLNGPLSGPANYGYTF. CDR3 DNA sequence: TGTGCCAGCAGCTTAAATGGTCCTCTGTCGGGCCCGGCTAACTATGGCTACACCTTC.

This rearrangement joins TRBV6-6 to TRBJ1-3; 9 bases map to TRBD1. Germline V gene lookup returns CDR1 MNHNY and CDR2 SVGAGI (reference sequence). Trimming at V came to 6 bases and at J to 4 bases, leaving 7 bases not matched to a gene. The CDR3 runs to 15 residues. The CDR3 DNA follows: TGTGCCAGCAGATCACAGGGGGCAGGAGGAAACACCATATATTTT. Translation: CASRSQGAGGNTIYF.

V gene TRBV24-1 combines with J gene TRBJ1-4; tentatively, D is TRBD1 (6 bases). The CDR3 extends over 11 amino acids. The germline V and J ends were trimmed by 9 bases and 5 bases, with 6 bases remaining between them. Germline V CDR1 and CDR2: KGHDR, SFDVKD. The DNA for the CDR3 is TGTGCCACCGGACAGAATGAAAAACTGTTTTTT. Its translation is CATGQNEKLFF.

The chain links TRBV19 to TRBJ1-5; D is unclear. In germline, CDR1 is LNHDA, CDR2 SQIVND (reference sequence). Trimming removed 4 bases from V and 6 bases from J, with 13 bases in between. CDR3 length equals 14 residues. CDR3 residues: CASSSQSRGQPQHF. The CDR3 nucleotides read TGTGCCAGTAGTAGTCAGTCTCGAGGTCAGCCCCAGCATTTT.

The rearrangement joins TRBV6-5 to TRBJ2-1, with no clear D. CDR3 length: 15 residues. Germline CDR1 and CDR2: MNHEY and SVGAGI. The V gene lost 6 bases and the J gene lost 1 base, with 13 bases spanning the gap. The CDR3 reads CASSVETGSYNEQFF. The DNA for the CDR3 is TGTGCCAGCAGCGTCGAGACCGGTTCCTACAATGAGCAGTTCTTC.

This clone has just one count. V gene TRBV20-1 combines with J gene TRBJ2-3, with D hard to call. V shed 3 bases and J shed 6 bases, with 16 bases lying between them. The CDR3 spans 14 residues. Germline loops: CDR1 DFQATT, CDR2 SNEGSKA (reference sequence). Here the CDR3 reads CSASLASSADTQYF. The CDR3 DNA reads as TGCAGTGCTAGTCTGGCTTCCTCGGCGGATACGCAGTATTTT.

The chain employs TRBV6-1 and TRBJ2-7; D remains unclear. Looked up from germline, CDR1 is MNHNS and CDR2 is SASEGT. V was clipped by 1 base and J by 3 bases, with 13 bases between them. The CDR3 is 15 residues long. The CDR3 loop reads CASSEEVFMRYEQYF. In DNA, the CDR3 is TGTGCCAGCAGTGAAGAGGTATTTATGCGCTACGAGCAGTACTTC.

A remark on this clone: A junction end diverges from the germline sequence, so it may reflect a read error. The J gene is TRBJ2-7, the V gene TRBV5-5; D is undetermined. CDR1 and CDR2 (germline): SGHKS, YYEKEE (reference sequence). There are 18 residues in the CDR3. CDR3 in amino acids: CVSSLDPPHRVETYEQYF. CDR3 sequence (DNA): TGTGTCAGCAGCTTGGACCCACCGCATAGGGTTGAGACCTACGAGCAGTACTTC.